Shown below are 2 T cell receptor beta chains from a single sample sequenced in a study of cytomegalovirus exposure and HLA in healthy donors. The PCR made use of 60 Vbeta and 13 Jbeta primers. Generated by immunoSEQ multiplex PCR, the TCRdb table keeps only in-frame clones and is missing some. This sample has some 160,000 clones, with 75% to 80% found just once. The sample was PBMCs. The receptors were gathered from a woman in her 30s in good health and CMV-seronegative.

This clone turned up a few times. The chain couples TRBV5-4 to TRBJ2-3, with TRBD2 matching over 7 bases. The length of the CDR3 is 15 residues. Germline V CDR1 and CDR2: SGHNT, YYREEE (reference sequence). V shed 4 bases, J shed 0 bases, and the junction held 5 bases outside the gene matches. The CDR3 region has the DNA TGTGCCAGCAGCATGGGAGGGAGCAGCACAGATACGCAGTATTTT. This codes for CASSMGGSSTDTQYF.

V gene TRBV2 combines with J gene TRBJ1-1; tentative D call: TRBD1 (5 bases). V shed 4 bases and J shed 0 bases, with 6 bases lying between them. CDR1 and CDR2 from the germline V gene are SNHLY and FYNNEI. This CDR3 comprises 13 residues. The CDR3 loop is CASSGTLNTEAFF. CDR3 bases: TGTGCCAGCAGTGGGACATTGAACACTGAAGCTTTCTTT.